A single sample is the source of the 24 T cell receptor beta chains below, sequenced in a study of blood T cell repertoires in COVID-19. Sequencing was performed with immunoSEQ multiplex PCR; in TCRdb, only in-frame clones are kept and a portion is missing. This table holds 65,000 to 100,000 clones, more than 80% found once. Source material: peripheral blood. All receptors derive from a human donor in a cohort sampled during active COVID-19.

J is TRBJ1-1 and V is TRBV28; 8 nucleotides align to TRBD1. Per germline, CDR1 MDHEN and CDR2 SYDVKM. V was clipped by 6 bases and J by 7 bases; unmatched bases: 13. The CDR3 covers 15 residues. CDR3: CASSPSPGQVIEAFF. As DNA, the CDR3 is TGTGCCAGCAGCCCCTCTCCGGGACAGGTCATTGAAGCTTTCTTT.

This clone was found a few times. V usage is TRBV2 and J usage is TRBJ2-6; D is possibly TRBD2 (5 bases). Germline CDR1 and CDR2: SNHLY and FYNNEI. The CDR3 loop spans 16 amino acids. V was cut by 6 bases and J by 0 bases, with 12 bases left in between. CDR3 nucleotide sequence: TGTGCCAGCAGGCCCGGACTCTTCTCTGGGGCCAACGTCCTGACTTTC. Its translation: CASRPGLFSGANVLTF.

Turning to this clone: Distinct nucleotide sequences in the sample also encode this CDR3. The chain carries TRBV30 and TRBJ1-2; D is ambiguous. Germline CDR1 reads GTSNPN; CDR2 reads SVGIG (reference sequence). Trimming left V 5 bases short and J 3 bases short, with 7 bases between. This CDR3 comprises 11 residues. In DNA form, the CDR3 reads TGTGCCTGGGGGCGCGACTATGGCTACACCTTC. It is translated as CAWGRDYGYTF.

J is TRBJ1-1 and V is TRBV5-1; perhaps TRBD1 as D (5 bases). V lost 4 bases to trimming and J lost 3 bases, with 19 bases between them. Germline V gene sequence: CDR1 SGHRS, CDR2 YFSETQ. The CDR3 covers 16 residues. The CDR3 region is CASSTQGPAGDTEAFF. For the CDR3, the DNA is TGCGCCAGCAGCACGCAGGGACCCGCGGGGGACACTGAAGCTTTCTTT.

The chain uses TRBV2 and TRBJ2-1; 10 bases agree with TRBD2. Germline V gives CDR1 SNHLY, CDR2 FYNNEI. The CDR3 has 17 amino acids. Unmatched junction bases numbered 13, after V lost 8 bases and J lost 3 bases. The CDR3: CASRRASGGRHYNEQFF. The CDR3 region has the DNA TGTGCCAGCCGGAGGGCTAGCGGGGGTCGGCACTACAATGAGCAGTTCTTC.

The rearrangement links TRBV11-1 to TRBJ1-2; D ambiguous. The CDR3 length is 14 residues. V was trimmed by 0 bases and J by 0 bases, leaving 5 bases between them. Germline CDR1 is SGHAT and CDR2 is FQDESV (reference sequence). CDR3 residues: CASSLAGANYGYTF. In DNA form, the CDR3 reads TGTGCCAGCAGCTTAGCAGGAGCTAACTATGGCTACACCTTC. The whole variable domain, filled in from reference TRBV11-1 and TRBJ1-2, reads EAEVAQSPRYKITEKSQAVAFWCDPISGHATLYWYRQILGQGPELLVQFQDESVVDDSQLPKDRFSAERLKGVDSTLKIQPAELGDSAMYLCASSLAGANYGYTFGSGTRLTVV.

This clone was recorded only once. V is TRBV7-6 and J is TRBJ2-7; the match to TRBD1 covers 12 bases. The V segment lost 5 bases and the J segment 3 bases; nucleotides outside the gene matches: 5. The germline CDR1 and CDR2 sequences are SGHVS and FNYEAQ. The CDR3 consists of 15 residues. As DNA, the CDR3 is TGTGCCAGCAGCCTCGGGACAGGGGGCATCTACGAGCAGTACTTC. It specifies CASSLGTGGIYEQYF.

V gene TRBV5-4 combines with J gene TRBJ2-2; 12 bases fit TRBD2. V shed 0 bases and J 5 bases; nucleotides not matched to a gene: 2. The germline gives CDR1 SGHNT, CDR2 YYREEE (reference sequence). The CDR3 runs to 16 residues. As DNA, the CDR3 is TGTGCCAGCAGCTTGGCACTAGCGGGGGGAACCGGGGAGCTGTTTTTT. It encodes CASSLALAGGTGELFF.

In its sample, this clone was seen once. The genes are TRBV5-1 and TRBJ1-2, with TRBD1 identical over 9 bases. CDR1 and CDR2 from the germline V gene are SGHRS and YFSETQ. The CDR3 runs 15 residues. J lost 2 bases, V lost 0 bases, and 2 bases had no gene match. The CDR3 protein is CASSLVGTGNYGYTF. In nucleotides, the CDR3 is TGCGCCAGCAGCTTGGTAGGGACAGGGAACTATGGCTACACCTTC.

CDR3 residues: CASSWTDSTDTQYF. CDR3 sequence (DNA): TGCGCCAGCAGCTGGACAGATAGCACAGATACGCAGTATTTT. The V and J genes are TRBV5-1 and TRBJ2-3, with D perhaps TRBD1 (6 bases). The germline V gene encodes CDR1 SGHRS and CDR2 YFSETQ. The CDR3 covers 14 residues. The germline V and J ends were trimmed by 3 bases and 0 bases, with 8 bases remaining between them.

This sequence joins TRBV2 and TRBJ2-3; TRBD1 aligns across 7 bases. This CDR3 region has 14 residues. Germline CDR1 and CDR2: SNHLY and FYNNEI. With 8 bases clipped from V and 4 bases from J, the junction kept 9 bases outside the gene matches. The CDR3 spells CASGRGQSADTQYF. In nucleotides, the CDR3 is TGTGCCAGCGGACGGGGACAGTCCGCAGATACGCAGTATTTT.

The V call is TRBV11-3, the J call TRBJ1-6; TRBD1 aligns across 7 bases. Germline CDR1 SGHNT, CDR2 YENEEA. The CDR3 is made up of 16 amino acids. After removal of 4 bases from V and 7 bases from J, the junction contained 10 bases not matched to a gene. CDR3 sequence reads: CASSSKDRDRNSPLHF. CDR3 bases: TGTGCCAGCAGCTCCAAAGACCGGGACAGAAATTCACCCCTCCACTTT.

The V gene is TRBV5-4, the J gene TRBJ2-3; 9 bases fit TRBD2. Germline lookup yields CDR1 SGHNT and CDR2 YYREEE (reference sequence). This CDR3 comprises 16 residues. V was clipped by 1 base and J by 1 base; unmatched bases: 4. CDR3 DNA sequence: TGTGCCAGCAGCTTGAGGTTAGCGGGAGGCACAGATACGCAGTATTTT. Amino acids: CASSLRLAGGTDTQYF.

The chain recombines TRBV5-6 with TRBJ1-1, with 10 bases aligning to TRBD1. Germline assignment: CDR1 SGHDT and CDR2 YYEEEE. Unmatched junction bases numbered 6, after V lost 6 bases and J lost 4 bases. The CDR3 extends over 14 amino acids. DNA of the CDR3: TGTGCCAGCACCAGACAGGGGGCTTTCACTGAAGCTTTCTTT. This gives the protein CASTRQGAFTEAFF.

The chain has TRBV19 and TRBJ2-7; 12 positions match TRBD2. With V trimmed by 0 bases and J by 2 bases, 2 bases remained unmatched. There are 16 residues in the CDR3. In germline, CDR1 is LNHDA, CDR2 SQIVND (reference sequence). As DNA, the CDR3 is TGTGCCAGTAGTATAGAGGCTAGCGGGGGGGCCTACGAGCAGTACTTC. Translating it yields CASSIEASGGAYEQYF. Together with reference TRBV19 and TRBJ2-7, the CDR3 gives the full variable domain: DGGITQSPKYLFRKEGQNVTLSCEQNLNHDAMYWYRQDPGQGLRLIYYSQIVNDFQKGDIAEGYSVSREKKESFPLTVTSAQKNPTAFYLCASSIEASGGAYEQYFGPGTRLTVT.

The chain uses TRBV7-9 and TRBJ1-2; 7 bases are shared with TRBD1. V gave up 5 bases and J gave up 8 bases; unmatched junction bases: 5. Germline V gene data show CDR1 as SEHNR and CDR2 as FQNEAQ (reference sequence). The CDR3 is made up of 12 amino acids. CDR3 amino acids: CASSTGTAGYTF. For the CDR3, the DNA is TGTGCCAGCAGCACGGGGACAGCGGGCTACACCTTC.

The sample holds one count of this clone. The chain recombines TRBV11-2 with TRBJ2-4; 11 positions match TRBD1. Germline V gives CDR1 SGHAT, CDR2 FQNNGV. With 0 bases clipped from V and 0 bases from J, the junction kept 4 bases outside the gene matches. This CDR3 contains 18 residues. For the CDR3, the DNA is TGTGCCAGCAGCTTAGAGTTGGGACAGGGGGGAGCCAAAAACATTCAGTACTTC. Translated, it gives CASSLELGQGGAKNIQYF.

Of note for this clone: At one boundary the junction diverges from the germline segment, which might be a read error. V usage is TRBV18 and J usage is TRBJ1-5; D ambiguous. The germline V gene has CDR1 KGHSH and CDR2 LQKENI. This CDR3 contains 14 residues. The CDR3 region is CASSPPGGHQPQHF. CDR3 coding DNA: TGTGCCAGCTCCCCACCCGGCGGCCATCAGCCCCAGCATTTT.

CDR3 nucleotide sequence: TGTGCCAGCAGCCAAACTAGCGGGGGGGCCTGTGGGCCTTGGCAGTTCTTC. Translating it yields CASSQTSGGACGPWQFF. The V gene is TRBV4-2, the J gene TRBJ2-1; 13 nucleotides line up with TRBD2. The germline V gene has CDR1 LGHNA and CDR2 YNFKEQ. The CDR3 has 17 residues. The V and J ends lost 2 bases and 12 bases, in that order; junction bases with no gene match: 13.

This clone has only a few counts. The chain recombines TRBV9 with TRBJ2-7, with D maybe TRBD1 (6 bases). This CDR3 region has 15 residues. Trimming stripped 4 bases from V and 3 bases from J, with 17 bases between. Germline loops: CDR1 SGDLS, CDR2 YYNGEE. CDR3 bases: TGTGCCAGCAGCCGAGGGGGACACCAACGCTACGAGCAGTACTTC. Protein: CASSRGGHQRYEQYF.

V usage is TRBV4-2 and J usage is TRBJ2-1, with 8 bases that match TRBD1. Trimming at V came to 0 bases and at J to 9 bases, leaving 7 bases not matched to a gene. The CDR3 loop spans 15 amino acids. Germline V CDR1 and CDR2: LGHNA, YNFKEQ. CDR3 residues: CASSQEVQGVAEQFF. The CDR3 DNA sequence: TGTGCCAGCAGCCAAGAGGTACAGGGGGTAGCTGAGCAGTTCTTC.

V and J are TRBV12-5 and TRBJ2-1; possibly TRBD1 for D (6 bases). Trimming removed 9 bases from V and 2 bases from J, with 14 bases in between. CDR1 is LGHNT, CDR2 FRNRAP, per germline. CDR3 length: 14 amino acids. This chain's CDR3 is CASSGQKTYNEQFF. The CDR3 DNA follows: TGTGCTAGCTCCGGACAGAAAACCTACAATGAGCAGTTCTTC.

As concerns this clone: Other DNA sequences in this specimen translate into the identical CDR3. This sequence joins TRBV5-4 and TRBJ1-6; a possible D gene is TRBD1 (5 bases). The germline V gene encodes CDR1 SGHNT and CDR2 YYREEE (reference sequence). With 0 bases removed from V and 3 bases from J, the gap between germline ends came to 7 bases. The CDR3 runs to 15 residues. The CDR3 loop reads CASSLGQIYNSPLHF. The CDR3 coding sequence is TGTGCCAGCAGCTTGGGACAGATCTATAATTCACCCCTCCACTTT.

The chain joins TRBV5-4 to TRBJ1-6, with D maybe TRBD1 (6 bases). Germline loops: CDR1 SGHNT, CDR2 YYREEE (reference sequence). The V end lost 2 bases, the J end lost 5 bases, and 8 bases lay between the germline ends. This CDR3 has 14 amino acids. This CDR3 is CASSLQGNNSPLHF. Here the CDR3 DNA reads TGTGCCAGCAGCTTACAGGGCAATAATTCACCCCTCCACTTT.